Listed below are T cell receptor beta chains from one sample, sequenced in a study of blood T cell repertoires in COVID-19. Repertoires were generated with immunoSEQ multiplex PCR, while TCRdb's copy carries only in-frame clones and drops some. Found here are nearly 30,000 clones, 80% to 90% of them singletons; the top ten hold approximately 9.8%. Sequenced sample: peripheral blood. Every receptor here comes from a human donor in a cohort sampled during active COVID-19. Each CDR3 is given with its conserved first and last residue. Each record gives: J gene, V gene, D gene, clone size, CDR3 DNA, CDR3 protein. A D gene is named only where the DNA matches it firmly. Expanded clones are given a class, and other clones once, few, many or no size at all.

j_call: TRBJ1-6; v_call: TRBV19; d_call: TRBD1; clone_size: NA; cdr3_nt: TGTGCCAGTAGTGCAGACAGGGAAAATTCACCCCTCCACTTT; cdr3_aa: CASSADRENSPLHF
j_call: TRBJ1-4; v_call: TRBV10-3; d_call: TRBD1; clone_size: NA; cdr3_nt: TGTGCCATCAAGGGGGCGAGTAATGAAAAACTGTTTTTT; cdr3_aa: CAIKGASNEKLFF
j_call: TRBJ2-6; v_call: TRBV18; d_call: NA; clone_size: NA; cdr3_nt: TGTGCCAGCTCTTACGACACTTCCAACGTCCTGACTTTC; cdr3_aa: CASSYDTSNVLTF
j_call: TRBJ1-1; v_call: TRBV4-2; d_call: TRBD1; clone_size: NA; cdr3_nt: TGTGCCAGCAGCCAAGACCCGGGACAGGGGGACACTGAAGCTTTCTTT; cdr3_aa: CASSQDPGQGDTEAFF
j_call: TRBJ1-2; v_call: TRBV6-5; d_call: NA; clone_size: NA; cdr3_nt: TGTGCCAGCAGTAACTCTGGAAGTATCAGGGACTATGGCTACACCTTC; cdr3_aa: CASSNSGSIRDYGYTF
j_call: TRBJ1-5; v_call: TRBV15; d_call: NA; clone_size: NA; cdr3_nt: TGTGCCACCAGCAGAGGCAGGTGGTCTGGCAATCAGCCCCAGCATTTT; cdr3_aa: CATSRGRWSGNQPQHF
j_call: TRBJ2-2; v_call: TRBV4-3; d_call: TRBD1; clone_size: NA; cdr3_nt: TGCGCCAGCAGCCAAGACAGGGGGCCCGGGGAGCTGTTTTTT; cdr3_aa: CASSQDRGPGELFF
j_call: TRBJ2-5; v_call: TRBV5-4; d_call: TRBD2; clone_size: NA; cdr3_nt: TGTGCCAGCAGCGAACCGGGCGGGGGGGAGACCCAGTACTTC; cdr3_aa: CASSEPGGGETQYF
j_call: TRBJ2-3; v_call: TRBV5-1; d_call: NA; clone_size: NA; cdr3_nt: TGCGCCAGCAGCTCATCTAGCTTCACAGATACGCAGTATTTT; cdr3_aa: CASSSSSFTDTQYF
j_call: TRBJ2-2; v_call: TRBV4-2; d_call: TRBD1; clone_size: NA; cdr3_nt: TGTGCCAGCAGCCAGACAAGGGGGCAGGGCGGGGAGCTGTTTTTT; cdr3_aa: CASSQTRGQGGELFF
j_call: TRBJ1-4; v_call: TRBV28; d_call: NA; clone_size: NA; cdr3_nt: TGTGCCAGCAGTTTCCGAGGGGGAAAACTGTTTTTT; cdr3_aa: CASSFRGGKLFF
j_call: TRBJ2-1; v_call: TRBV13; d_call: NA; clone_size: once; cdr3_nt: TGTGCCAGCAGCTTAGGGGAGACGGCAAACAATGAGCAGTTCTTC; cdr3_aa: CASSLGETANNEQFF
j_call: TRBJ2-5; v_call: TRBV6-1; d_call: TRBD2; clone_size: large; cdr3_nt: TGTGCCAGCAGTGAAGTCGGCGGGGGGTCACAAGAGACCCAGTACTTC; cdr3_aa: CASSEVGGGSQETQYF
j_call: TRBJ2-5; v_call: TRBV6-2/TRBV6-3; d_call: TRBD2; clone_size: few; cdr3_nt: TGTGCCAGCAGCTCGCCGGGACTAGCGGACCAAGAGACCCAGTACTTC; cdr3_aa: CASSSPGLADQETQYF
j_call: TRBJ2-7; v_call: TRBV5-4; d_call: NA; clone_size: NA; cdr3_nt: TGTGCCAGCAGCTTTTCAGGGGTTAACGAGCAGTACTTC; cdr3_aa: CASSFSGVNEQYF
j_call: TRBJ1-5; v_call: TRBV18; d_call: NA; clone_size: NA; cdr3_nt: TGTGCCAGCTCACCGGACAGAAATCAGCCCCAGCATTTT; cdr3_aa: CASSPDRNQPQHF
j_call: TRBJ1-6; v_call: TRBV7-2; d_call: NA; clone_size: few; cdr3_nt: TGTGCCAGCAGCCATACGCGTGAGGTTTCACCCCTCCACTTT; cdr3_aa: CASSHTREVSPLHF
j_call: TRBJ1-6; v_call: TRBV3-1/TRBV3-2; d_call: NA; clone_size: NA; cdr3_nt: TGTGCCAGCAGCCTGTTTAAGGGGAATTCACCCCTCCACTTT; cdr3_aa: CASSLFKGNSPLHF
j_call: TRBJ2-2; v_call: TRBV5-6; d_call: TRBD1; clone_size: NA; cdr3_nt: TGTGCCAGCAGCTGGACAGGGGGCACCGGGGAGCTGTTTTTT; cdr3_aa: CASSWTGGTGELFF
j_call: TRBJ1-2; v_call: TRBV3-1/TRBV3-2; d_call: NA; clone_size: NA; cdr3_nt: TGTGCCAGCAGCCAAGGACAACCTACTAACTATGGCTACACCTTC; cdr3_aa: CASSQGQPTNYGYTF
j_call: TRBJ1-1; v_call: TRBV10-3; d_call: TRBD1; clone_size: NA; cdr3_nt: TGTGCCATCAAGGGGACAGGGACCACTGAAGCTTTCTTT; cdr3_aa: CAIKGTGTTEAFF
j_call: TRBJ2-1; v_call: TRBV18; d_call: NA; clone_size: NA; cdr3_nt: TGTGCCAGCTCACCATTTGCGGCTTCCTACAATGAGCAGTTCTTC; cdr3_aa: CASSPFAASYNEQFF
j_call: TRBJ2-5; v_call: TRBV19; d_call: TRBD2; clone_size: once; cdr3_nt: TGTGCCAGTAGTATCTGGCCTAGCGGGCAAGAGACCCAGTACTTC; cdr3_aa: CASSIWPSGQETQYF
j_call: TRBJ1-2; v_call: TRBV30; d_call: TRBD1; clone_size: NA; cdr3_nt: TGTGCCTGGAGTGTAAAGGGGGCGGACTATGGCTACACCTTC; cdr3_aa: CAWSVKGADYGYTF
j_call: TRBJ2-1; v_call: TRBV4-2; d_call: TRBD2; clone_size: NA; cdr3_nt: TGTGCCAGCAGCCAAGGATCCGGGCGGGGGAATGAGCAGTTCTTC; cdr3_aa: CASSQGSGRGNEQFF
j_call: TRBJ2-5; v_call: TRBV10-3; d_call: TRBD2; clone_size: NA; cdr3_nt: TGTGCCATCAGTCACGGGACTAGTGAGCAAGAGACCCAGTACTTC; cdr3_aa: CAISHGTSEQETQYF
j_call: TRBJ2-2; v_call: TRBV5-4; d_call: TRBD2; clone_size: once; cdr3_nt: TGTGCCAGCAGCTCGACCGTACTAGCGGGGGTTTCCGGGGAGCTGTTTTTT; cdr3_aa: CASSSTVLAGVSGELFF
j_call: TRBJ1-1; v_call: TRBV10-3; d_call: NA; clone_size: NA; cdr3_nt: TGTGCCATCAGTGAGTCAAGGGGATACATGAACACTGAAGCTTTCTTT; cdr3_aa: CAISESRGYMNTEAFF
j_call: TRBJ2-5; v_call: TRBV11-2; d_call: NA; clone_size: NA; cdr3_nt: TGTGCCAGCAGCCCCCGGCGGGTCCGGGAGACCCAGTACTTC; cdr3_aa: CASSPRRVRETQYF
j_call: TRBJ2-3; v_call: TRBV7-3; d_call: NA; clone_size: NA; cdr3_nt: TGTGCCAGCAGCTTAACGGGAGCGCCCACAGATACGCAGTATTTT; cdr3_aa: CASSLTGAPTDTQYF
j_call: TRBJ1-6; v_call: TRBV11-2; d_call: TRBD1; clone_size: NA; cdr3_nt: TGTGCCAGCAGCTTAGGGGGAGCAGGGACAGGATCACCCCTCCACTTT; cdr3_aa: CASSLGGAGTGSPLHF
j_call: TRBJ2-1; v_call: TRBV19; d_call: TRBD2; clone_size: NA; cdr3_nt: TGTGCCAGTAGTATGGGAGGGACCGTCTACAATGAGCAGTTCTTC; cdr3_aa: CASSMGGTVYNEQFF
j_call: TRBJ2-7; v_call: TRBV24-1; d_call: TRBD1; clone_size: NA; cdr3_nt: TGTGCCACCAGTGCGTCACCGGGACAGGGCCTCTACGAGCAGTACTTC; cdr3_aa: CATSASPGQGLYEQYF
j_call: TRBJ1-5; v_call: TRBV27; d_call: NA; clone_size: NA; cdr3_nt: TGTGCCAGCAGCCCTTCCATGAGTCAGCCCCAGCATTTT; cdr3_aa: CASSPSMSQPQHF
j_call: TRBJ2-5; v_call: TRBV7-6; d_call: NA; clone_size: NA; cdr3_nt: TGTGCCAGCAGCTTAGCGCCCCTAGCGGAGACCCAGTACTTC; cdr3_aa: CASSLAPLAETQYF
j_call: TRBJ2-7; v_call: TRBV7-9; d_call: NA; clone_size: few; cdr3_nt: TGTGCCAGCAACCCATGGCAGGGCGAGCAGTACTTC; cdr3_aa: CASNPWQGEQYF
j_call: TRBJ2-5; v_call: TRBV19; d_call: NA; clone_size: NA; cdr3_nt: TGTGCCAGTAGTACTACCCTTAGCTGGTCGGAGACCCAGTACTTC; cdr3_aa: CASSTTLSWSETQYF
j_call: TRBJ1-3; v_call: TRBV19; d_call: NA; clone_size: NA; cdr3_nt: TGTGCCAGTAGTATAGATGGGCCTTCTGGAAACACCATATATTTT; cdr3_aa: CASSIDGPSGNTIYF
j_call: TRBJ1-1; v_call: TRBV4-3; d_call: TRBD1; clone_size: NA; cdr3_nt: TGCGCCAGCAGCCAAAGTCGGGACAGGGGGGGGACTGAAGCTTTCTTT; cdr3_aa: CASSQSRDRGGTEAFF